Presented here are 15 T cell receptor beta chains from one specimen sequenced in a study of blood T cell repertoires in COVID-19. Some clones are missing from TCRdb's copy, which holds only in-frame ones; the method was immunoSEQ multiplex PCR. The sample has over 65,000 clones, around four fifths seen once. Material for sequencing was peripheral blood. The source is a man older than 75 with active or convalescent COVID-19.

The V call is TRBV24-1, the J call TRBJ2-3; 8 bases are shared with TRBD1. The V and J ends lost 3 bases and 4 bases, in that order; junction bases with no gene match: 8. The germline V gene encodes CDR1 KGHDR and CDR2 SFDVKD. The CDR3 is made up of 16 amino acids. CDR3 DNA sequence: TGTGCCACCAGTGATGAATCGACAGGGGCAGCAGATACGCAGTATTTT. It translates to CATSDESTGAADTQYF.

The chain joins TRBV23-1 to TRBJ1-4; tentative D call: TRBD1 (6 bases). TRBV23-1 is given ORF status, its function remaining uncertain. The length of the CDR3 is 15 residues. Trimming stripped 5 bases from V and 8 bases from J, with 18 bases between. The CDR3 reads CASSEVQGGREKLFF. CDR3 DNA: TGCGCCAGCAGTGAAGTACAGGGCGGGAGGGAAAAACTGTTTTTT.

J is TRBJ2-3 and V is TRBV12-3 or TRBV12-4; D not resolved. The length of the CDR3 is 13 residues. V dropped 5 bases and J dropped 6 bases, with 12 bases sitting between them. The CDR3 DNA is TGTGCCAGCAGTACACACCCAAAGGATACGCAGTATTTT. Translation: CASSTHPKDTQYF.

The V call is TRBV4-1, the J call TRBJ1-2, with TRBD1 as a possible D gene (5 bases). The CDR3 extends over 16 amino acids. Germline CDR1 and CDR2: MGHRA and YSYEKL. Trimming pared 0 bases from V and 3 bases from J, leaving 14 bases between. CDR3 region: CASSQEVGGGDYGYTF. The CDR3 DNA reads as TGCGCCAGCAGCCAAGAAGTCGGGGGAGGGGACTATGGCTACACCTTC.

This clone turned up a few times. The V gene is TRBV7-9, the J gene TRBJ2-1; TRBD1 matches 11 bases. The CDR3 length is 15 residues. CDR1 is SEHNR and CDR2 is FQNEAQ in the germline V gene (reference sequence). V dropped 3 bases and J dropped 9; count of bases not matched to a gene: 7. The CDR3 region is CASSFWTGGLFEQFF. For the CDR3, the DNA is TGTGCCAGCAGCTTCTGGACAGGGGGCCTTTTTGAGCAGTTCTTC.

The rearrangement joins TRBV3-1 (or the pseudogene TRBV3-2) to TRBJ1-4; D not resolved. This CDR3 spans 14 amino acids. The germline V and J ends were trimmed by 3 bases and 5 bases, with 10 bases remaining between them. The germline CDR1 and CDR2 sequences are LGHDT and YNNKEL (reference sequence). CDR3 nucleotides: TGTGCCAGCAGCCAGTCCGGGAGGAATGAAAAACTGTTTTTT. Translation: CASSQSGRNEKLFF.

The rearrangement joins TRBV3-1 (or the pseudogene TRBV3-2) to TRBJ2-1, with D perhaps TRBD2 (5 bases). The germline V gene has CDR1 LGHDT and CDR2 YNNKEL (reference sequence). This CDR3 region has 14 residues. V shed 4 bases and J shed 9 bases, with 16 bases lying between them. The CDR3 loop reads CASSPRTSISEQFF. CDR3 sequence (DNA): TGTGCCAGCAGCCCAAGAACTAGTATCAGTGAGCAGTTCTTC.

V usage is TRBV9 and J usage is TRBJ2-3; tentative D call: TRBD2 (5 bases). V lost 4 bases, J lost 5 bases, and 5 bases lay in between. Germline V gene sequence: CDR1 SGDLS, CDR2 YYNGEE. The CDR3 contains 11 residues. CDR3 sequence (DNA): TGTGCCAGCAGCCGGGGAGATACGCAGTATTTT. As protein: CASSRGDTQYF.

There are a few counts of this clone. V gene TRBV5-8 combines with J gene TRBJ2-5, with 7 bases aligning to TRBD2. V shed 4 bases and J 5 bases; nucleotides not matched to a gene: 5. This CDR3 region has 13 residues. CDR1 and CDR2 (germline): SGHTS, YDEGEE. The CDR3 region is CASSRTSAETQYF. CDR3 sequence (DNA): TGTGCCAGCAGCCGGACTAGTGCTGAGACCCAGTACTTC.

This clone showed up just once. The V call is TRBV6-6, the J call TRBJ2-3; possibly TRBD1 for D (6 bases). The CDR3 length is 15 residues. Germline values: CDR1 MNHNY, CDR2 SVGAGI (reference sequence). V lost 1 base and J lost 3, with 11 bases in between. The CDR3 bases are TGTGCCAGCAGTTACTTGGGGGCTGCGACAGATACGCAGTATTTT. This encodes CASSYLGAATDTQYF.

The CDR3 DNA reads as TGTGCCAGCAGCCAGAGATCAGGGGATAATTCACCCCTCCACTTT. As protein: CASSQRSGDNSPLHF. The rearrangement joins TRBV7-9 to TRBJ1-6; the D gene is possibly TRBD1 (6 bases). V gave up 5 bases and J gave up 5 bases, with 13 bases separating them. Germline V gene sequence: CDR1 SEHNR, CDR2 FQNEAQ (reference sequence). The CDR3 loop spans 15 amino acids.

V is TRBV9 and J is TRBJ2-2; D is undetermined. Trimming removed 4 bases from V and 7 bases from J, with 17 bases in between. CDR1 SGDLS and CDR2 YYNGEE come from the germline V gene. This CDR3 contains 15 residues. CDR3 coding DNA: TGTGCCAGCAGCAGAGTGGCTAGGATCGGCGGGGAGCTGTTTTTT. Amino acid sequence: CASSRVARIGGELFF.

This sequence joins TRBV20-1 and TRBJ2-7; a weak D match, TRBD1 (5 bases). V was trimmed by 5 bases and J by 4 bases, leaving 9 bases between them. The CDR3 loop spans 11 amino acids. From germline, CDR1 is DFQATT and CDR2 SNEGSKA (reference sequence). CDR3 sequence (DNA): TGCAGTGCTGCCAGGGATTACGAGCAGTACGTC. Protein sequence: CSAARDYEQYV.

The chain employs TRBV2 and TRBJ1-1, with 7 bases fitting TRBD1. The CDR3 spans 14 residues. Germline trimming cut 6 bases from V and 1 base from J; bases unmatched to any gene: 5. Germline CDR1 and CDR2: SNHLY and FYNNEI. CDR3 coding DNA: TGTGCCAGCAGCTTACAGGGGCCGAACACTGAAGCTTTCTTT. Amino acid sequence: CASSLQGPNTEAFF. Based on the CDR3 plus reference TRBV2 and TRBJ1-1, the full variable domain is EPEVTQTPSHQVTQMGQEVILRCVPISNHLYFYWYRQILGQKVEFLVSFYNNEISEKSEIFDDQFSVERPDGSNFTLKIRSTKLEDSAMYFCASSLQGPNTEAFFGQGTRLTVV.

This clone has just one count. This chain uses TRBV9 with TRBJ2-5, with D possibly TRBD1 on 5 matching bases. The CDR3 covers 17 residues. Looked up from germline, CDR1 is SGDLS and CDR2 is YYNGEE. V shed 0 bases and J shed 4 bases, with 19 bases lying between them. The CDR3 region has the DNA TGTGCCAGCAGCGTAGCTACTGGTGGGGCCGTCGGAGAGACCCAGTACTTC. Its translation: CASSVATGGAVGETQYF. Looking up the rest from reference TRBV9 and TRBJ2-5 gives the full variable domain: DSGVTQTPKHLITATGQRVTLRCSPRSGDLSVYWYQQSLDQGLQFLIQYYNGEERAKGNILERFSAQQFPDLHSELNLSSLELGDSALYFCASSVATGGAVGETQYFGPGTRLLVL.